The 27 T cell receptor beta chains in this list originate from one sample, sequenced in a study of blood T cell repertoires in COVID-19 (dated by TCRdb to 2019 to 2021). To prepare the library, the immunoSEQ multiplex PCR assay was applied. This immuneACCESS table, as held by TCRdb, lists in-frame sequences with V and J called but not all clones. Of the missing ones, under half trace to an unresolved V gene in checked studies; the others have no known cause. This sample holds 100,000 to 150,000 clones; roughly 85% were observed only once. The ten largest make up more than 20% of the sample. Sequencing was done on a sample of peripheral blood. Source of these receptors: a woman older than 75 with acute or convalescent COVID-19.

This chain connects TRBV5-5 to TRBJ2-2; tentatively, D is TRBD1 (6 bases). V was trimmed by 0 bases and J by 1 base, leaving 7 bases between them. The CDR3 contains 15 residues. Germline V gene sequence: CDR1 SGHKS, CDR2 YYEKEE (reference sequence). CDR3 protein: CASSLGTENTGELFF. DNA for the CDR3: TGTGCCAGCAGCTTGGGGACAGAGAACACCGGGGAGCTGTTTTTT.

The genes are TRBV6-5 and TRBJ1-2; 8 bases fit TRBD1. Germline V CDR1 and CDR2: MNHEY, SVGAGI. V dropped 6 bases and J dropped 4; count of bases not matched to a gene: 4. The CDR3 totals 13 residues. The CDR3 loop is CASRTGTGYGYTF. The CDR3 DNA sequence: TGTGCCAGCAGAACCGGGACAGGCTATGGCTACACCTTC.

This chain connects TRBV28 to TRBJ1-2; D gene uncertain. The germline V and J ends were trimmed by 5 bases and 4 bases, with 5 bases remaining between them. The CDR3 extends over 11 amino acids. Germline CDR1 MDHEN, CDR2 SYDVKM. The CDR3 nucleotides read TGTGCCAGCAGTGGACTCTATGGCTACACCTTC. Protein sequence: CASSGLYGYTF.

In its sample, this clone was seen a few times. The chain has TRBV19 and TRBJ1-5, with D tentatively TRBD1 (6 bases). Germline V gene lookup returns CDR1 LNHDA and CDR2 SQIVND (reference sequence). This CDR3 has 13 residues. The germline V and J ends were trimmed by 5 bases and 4 bases, with 9 bases remaining between them. The CDR3 region has the DNA TGTGCCAGTAGTGGACAGATTAATCAGCCCCAGCATTTT. It is translated as CASSGQINQPQHF.

The chain carries TRBV18 and TRBJ1-1, with 9 bases identical to TRBD1. Germline V lookup: CDR1 KGHSH, CDR2 LQKENI. The J segment lost 5 bases and the V segment lost 3 bases, leaving 4 bases of the junction unmatched. The CDR3 sequence is 14 residues long. CDR3: CASSPDRGATEAFF. As DNA, the CDR3 is TGTGCCAGCTCACCGGACAGGGGTGCGACTGAAGCTTTCTTT.

This rearrangement joins TRBV7-9 to TRBJ1-1; possible D gene TRBD1, 6 bases. The V and J ends lost 3 bases and 5 bases respectively, with 10 bases between them. The germline V gene encodes CDR1 SEHNR and CDR2 FQNEAQ (reference sequence). CDR3 length: 13 amino acids. This CDR3 reads CASSFQGWTEAFF. The CDR3 bases are TGTGCCAGCAGCTTTCAGGGGTGGACTGAAGCTTTCTTT.

V and J are TRBV5-1 and TRBJ1-2; D call uncertain. V was clipped by 4 bases and J by 4 bases, with 20 bases between them. This CDR3 is built from 16 residues. Germline V gives CDR1 SGHRS, CDR2 YFSETQ. CDR3 nucleotide sequence: TGCGCCAGCAGCGTGAATCCGAGCGGTCTACGCTATGGCTACACCTTC. Encoded protein: CASSVNPSGLRYGYTF.

The chain uses TRBV5-6 and TRBJ1-2, with a tentative D call TRBD1 (5 bases). Germline V CDR1 and CDR2: SGHDT, YYEEEE. The ends were cut back, 2 bases at V and 4 bases at J, with 9 bases in the middle. CDR3 length: 13 residues. In nucleotides, the CDR3 is TGTGCCAGCAGCTTTTGGGGCGCCTATGGCTACACCTTC. Translating it yields CASSFWGAYGYTF.

This clone was recorded once. The V and J genes are TRBV19 and TRBJ1-6; D remains ambiguous. Deletions cut 6 bases from V and 0 bases from J, with 6 bases between. The CDR3 has 14 residues. From germline, CDR1 is LNHDA and CDR2 SQIVND (reference sequence). CDR3 DNA sequence: TGTGCCAGTAGGTCTAGCTCCTATAATTCACCCCTCCACTTT. Amino acid sequence: CASRSSSYNSPLHF.

This chain joins TRBV29-1 and TRBJ2-1; D gene uncertain. Germline assignment: CDR1 SQVTM and CDR2 ANQGSEA. The CDR3 spans 11 residues. The V end lost 7 bases, the J end lost 6 bases, and 10 bases lay between the germline ends. The DNA for the CDR3 is TGCAGCGGAGAGTTATTCAATGAGCAGTTCTTC. It codes for CSGELFNEQFF.

This chain connects TRBV11-2 to TRBJ1-3; 7 nucleotides match TRBD1. The CDR3 is 15 residues long. V lost 0 bases, J lost 4 bases, and 3 bases stayed unmatched. Germline CDR1 is SGHAT and CDR2 is FQNNGV. CDR3 nucleotides: TGTGCCAGCAGCTTAGACCGGACAGGAGGAAACACCATATATTTT. Residues: CASSLDRTGGNTIYF.

The V and J genes are TRBV7-2 and TRBJ2-5; no clear D gene. Trimming removed 4 bases from V and 5 bases from J, with 8 bases in between. CDR1 SGHTA and CDR2 FQGNSA come from the germline V gene. CDR3 size: 12 residues. Here the CDR3 reads CASSSLRETQYF. In DNA form, the CDR3 reads TGTGCCAGCAGCTCACTCAGGGAGACCCAGTACTTC.

This chain uses TRBV5-1 with TRBJ1-2, with 8 bases aligning to TRBD1. This CDR3 is 16 amino acids long. Germline CDR1 is SGHRS and CDR2 is YFSETQ. J was trimmed by 7 bases and V by 1 base; bases with no gene match: 12. CDR3 protein: CASSLQGANGIGGYTF. DNA of the CDR3: TGCGCCAGCAGCTTGCAGGGGGCGAATGGTATTGGTGGCTACACCTTC.

This clone occurred a few times. V gene TRBV19 combines with J gene TRBJ2-1; 9 bases align to TRBD2. The CDR3 runs to 17 residues. CDR1 and CDR2 from the germline V gene are LNHDA and SQIVND (reference sequence). The V gene end was trimmed by 5 bases and the J gene end by 0 bases; junction bases not matched to a gene: 8. CDR3 amino acids: CASSYRSGGSSYNEQFF. CDR3 nucleotides: TGTGCCAGTAGTTATCGAAGCGGGGGGAGCTCCTACAATGAGCAGTTCTTC.

CDR3 in DNA: TGTGCCAGCAGTTTAATGGAGAGGAGTGGGCAGTTCTTC. As protein: CASSLMERSGQFF. The chain recombines TRBV12-3 or TRBV12-4 with TRBJ2-1, with unresolved D. Trimming took 2 bases from V and 12 from J, leaving 14 bases between them. This CDR3 has 13 residues.

CDR3 bases: TGTGCCAGCAGACGTACAGGGGTGGGTACAGATACGCAGTATTTT. Translating gives CASRRTGVGTDTQYF. The V gene is TRBV2, the J gene TRBJ2-3; 7 nucleotides align to TRBD1. The V gene end was trimmed by 6 bases and the J gene end by 3 bases; junction bases not matched to a gene: 9. CDR3 length equals 15 residues. Per the germline V gene, CDR1 is SNHLY and CDR2 is FYNNEI.

This chain uses TRBV2 with TRBJ2-5, with 8 bases lining up with TRBD2. The CDR3 is 13 residues long. J lost 7 bases, V lost 7 bases, and 8 bases had no gene match. The germline CDR1 and CDR2 sequences are SNHLY and FYNNEI. CDR3 in DNA: TGTGCCAGCAAAAGCGGGGGACCCTCGACCCAGTACTTC. Its protein is CASKSGGPSTQYF.

The chain uses TRBV19 and TRBJ1-2; no firm D call. V was cut by 5 bases and J by 2 bases, with 9 bases left in between. Germline CDR1 is LNHDA and CDR2 is SQIVND (reference sequence). The CDR3 spans 13 residues. The CDR3 DNA is TGTGCCAGTAGTGTCGCCGGGAACTATGGCTACACCTTC. It specifies CASSVAGNYGYTF.

The chain recombines TRBV3-1 (or the pseudogene TRBV3-2) with TRBJ1-1, with a possible D match to TRBD1 (5 bases). V was clipped by 2 bases and J by 0 bases, with 10 bases between them. This CDR3 spans 15 amino acids. Germline loops: CDR1 LGHDT, CDR2 YNNKEL (reference sequence). The CDR3 reads CASSQQTVVNTEAFF. The DNA of the CDR3 is TGTGCCAGCAGCCAACAGACAGTGGTGAACACTGAAGCTTTCTTT.

This clone was seen only once. The V and J genes are TRBV6-5 and TRBJ1-4; no clear D gene. The germline V and J ends were trimmed by 2 bases and 7 bases, with 8 bases remaining between them. This CDR3 region has 13 residues. Germline V gene data show CDR1 as MNHEY and CDR2 as SVGAGI. CDR3 sequence reads: CASSYRSGEKLFF. CDR3 nucleotides: TGTGCCAGCAGTTACCGCTCCGGTGAAAAACTGTTTTTT.

The V gene is TRBV19, the J gene TRBJ2-1; 9 positions match TRBD2. V shed 2 bases, J shed 5 bases, and the junction held 7 bases outside the gene matches. Germline V lookup: CDR1 LNHDA, CDR2 SQIVND (reference sequence). The CDR3 sequence is 16 residues long. CDR3 nucleotides: TGTGCCAGTAGTATATCGACTAGCGGTTTCCACAATGAGCAGTTCTTC. It codes for CASSISTSGFHNEQFF.

The V call is TRBV5-1, the J call TRBJ1-2, with TRBD1 matching 7 bases. The V gene end was trimmed by 4 bases and the J gene end by 0 bases; junction bases not matched to a gene: 6. CDR3 size: 15 residues. Germline lookup yields CDR1 SGHRS and CDR2 YFSETQ. CDR3 in amino acids: CASSGGTAANYGYTF. CDR3 nucleotides: TGCGCCAGCAGCGGGGGGACAGCCGCTAACTATGGCTACACCTTC.

The count of this clone is one. The chain has TRBV7-9 and TRBJ2-1; D may be TRBD2 (6 bases). This CDR3 contains 18 residues. The V gene lost 2 bases and the J gene lost 2 bases, with 19 bases spanning the gap. Germline lookup yields CDR1 SEHNR and CDR2 FQNEAQ (reference sequence). The CDR3: CASSLTGTLGGPYNEQFF. CDR3 nucleotides: TGTGCCAGCAGCTTAACCGGGACCCTGGGGGGACCCTACAATGAGCAGTTCTTC.

The genes are TRBV27 and TRBJ2-7; 10 bases map to TRBD1. The CDR3 is 14 residues long. The V and J ends lost 4 bases and 9 bases, in that order; junction bases with no gene match: 9. Germline assignment: CDR1 MNHEY and CDR2 SMNVEV (reference sequence). CDR3 coding DNA: TGTGCCAGCAGTTGGCGACAGGGGGCCCCCGGGCAGTACTTC. This gives the protein CASSWRQGAPGQYF.

The chain recombines TRBV3-1 (or the pseudogene TRBV3-2) with TRBJ2-5; unclear D gene. Trimming pared 4 bases from V and 5 bases from J, leaving 17 bases between. Germline V gene sequence: CDR1 LGHDT, CDR2 YNNKEL (reference sequence). The CDR3 loop spans 15 amino acids. The CDR3 is CASSRSSGSSETQYF. The CDR3 DNA reads TGTGCCAGCAGCCGCTCGTCCGGGTCGTCGGAGACCCAGTACTTC.

The V gene is TRBV6-5, the J gene TRBJ1-2, with a weak D call TRBD1 (5 bases). The V end lost 0 bases, the J end lost 8 bases, and 10 bases lay between the germline ends. This CDR3 has 13 residues. The V gene's germline CDR1 is MNHEY and CDR2 SVGAGI. CDR3 sequence reads: CASSYSRGIGYTF. In DNA, the CDR3 is TGTGCCAGCAGTTACTCAAGGGGCATAGGCTACACCTTC.

The chain couples TRBV11-2 to TRBJ2-7; possible D gene TRBD2, 6 bases. Germline assignment: CDR1 SGHAT and CDR2 FQNNGV. The CDR3 is made up of 13 amino acids. Trimming removed 5 bases at V and 6 bases at J, with 14 bases between. CDR3 coding DNA: TGTGCCAGCAGCGCCAGTCTCGGGGGCGAGCAGTACTTC. Amino acids: CASSASLGGEQYF. Full variable domain (outside the CDR3, taken from reference TRBV11-2 and TRBJ2-7): EAGVAQSPRYKIIEKRQSVAFWCNPISGHATLYWYQQILGQGPKLLIQFQNNGVVDDSQLPKDRFSAERLKGVDSTLKIQPAKLEDSAVYLCASSASLGGEQYFGPGTRLTVT.